This TCR beta chain came from a study of cytomegalovirus exposure and HLA in healthy donors. On this clone: What it recognizes is unknown.

Findings and caveats of the study: Testing in vitro showed a few CMV-associated chains specific for CMV antigens. Across HLA loci, a later analysis found differing TCR association rates, with DRB1 most and HLA-C fewest.

Though nominally healthy at sampling, donors likely had unrecorded immune exposures. The PCR employed 60 Vbeta primers together with 13 Jbeta primers. The data were produced by immunoSEQ multiplex PCR, yet TCRdb's version contains in-frame clones alone and is incomplete. The sample includes 85,000 to 100,000 clones, 75% to 85% of them seen just once. Sequencing input: PBMCs. The TCR was taken from a male donor in good health and CMV-seropositive.

The chain's CDR3 is CASSLLTRGEQYF. The CDR3 region has the DNA TGTGCCAGCAGCCTCCTGACCAGGGGCGAGCAGTACTTC. The chain joins TRBV7-2 to TRBJ2-7, with a possible D match to TRBD1 (6 bases). This CDR3 has 13 amino acids. CDR1 SGHTA and CDR2 FQGNSA come from the germline V gene. V lost 5 bases to trimming and J lost 6 bases, with 14 bases between them.